This entry concerns a single T cell receptor beta chain. Its target is unknown. The data were taken from a study of T cells after yellow fever vaccination. TCRdb re-called the 5' RACE reads through MiXCR, storing one row per CDR3 protein. The sample carries approximately 120,000 distinct CDR3 sequences, under 8% recorded once. This CDR3 is built from 16 residues. Trimming shortened V by 2 bases and J by 4 bases, and 13 bases separated the two germline ends. Per the germline V gene, CDR1 is SGHNT and CDR2 is YYREEE (reference sequence). Study-level results: The study re-detected most primary-vaccination clones after the booster (under 97% CD4, around 89% CD8).

This receptor was taken from a man younger than 35 who received the YFV17D yellow fever vaccine. The chain links TRBV5-4 to TRBJ2-6; D ambiguous. The sequencing here drew on CD4+ T cells sorted from PBMCs, taken less than 11 days after the first yellow fever vaccination. The CDR3 reads CASSFSIGSGANVLTF. The CDR3 DNA sequence: TGTGCCAGCAGCTTTTCCATAGGCTCCGGGGCCAACGTCCTGACTTTC.